What follows describes a single T cell receptor beta chain. Participating donors were healthy, HIV-negative adults free of recent acute infections or vaccinations. The data originate from a study of shared clonotypes between healthy human individuals. The protocol was immunoSEQ multiplex PCR, while the TCRdb copy is restricted to in-frame clones and leaves out a portion. The sample lists some 2.3 million clones, approximately 93% occurring once. From germline, CDR1 is MGHDK and CDR2 SYGVNS. This CDR3 has 13 residues. Trimming pared 8 bases from V and 1 base from J, leaving 9 bases between. The chain uses TRBV25-1 and TRBJ1-5, with a weak D call TRBD1 (5 bases). This receptor was identified in a young man in good health. Some clones in this sample may be carry-over from other donors' samples. The material sequenced was naive CD4+ T cells from PBMCs. The subset was: CD45RA+ positively selected. The CDR3 protein is CASQRDSNQPQHF. CDR3 DNA: TGTGCCAGCCAACGGGACAGCAATCAGCCCCAGCATTTT.